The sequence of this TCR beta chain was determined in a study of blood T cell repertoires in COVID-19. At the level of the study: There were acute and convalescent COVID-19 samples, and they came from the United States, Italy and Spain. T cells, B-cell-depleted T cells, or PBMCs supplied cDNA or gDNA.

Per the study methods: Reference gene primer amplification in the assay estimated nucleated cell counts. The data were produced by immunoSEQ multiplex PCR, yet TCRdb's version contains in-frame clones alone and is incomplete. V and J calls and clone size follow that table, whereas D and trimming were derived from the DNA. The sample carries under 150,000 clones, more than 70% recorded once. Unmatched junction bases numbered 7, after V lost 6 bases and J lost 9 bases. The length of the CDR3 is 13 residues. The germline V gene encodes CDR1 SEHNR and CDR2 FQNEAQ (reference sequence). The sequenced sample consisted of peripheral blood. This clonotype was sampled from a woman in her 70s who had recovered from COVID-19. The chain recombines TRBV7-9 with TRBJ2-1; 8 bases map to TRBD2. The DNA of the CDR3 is TGTGCCAGCAGTCCCGGGACTAGGGTTGAGCAGTTCTTC. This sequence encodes CASSPGTRVEQFF.